These 13 T cell receptor beta chains were all obtained from the same sample, sequenced in a study of siplizumab effects on memory and regulatory T cells. Libraries were prepared by immunoSEQ multiplex PCR; TCRdb keeps only in-frame clonotypes and omits some of them. Found here are about 68,000 clones, 93% of them singletons; the top ten hold approximately 4.5%. The specimen was CD8+ T cells sorted from blood. Source of these receptors: a human donor in good health.

The rearrangement links TRBV9 to TRBJ2-1, with D maybe TRBD1 (5 bases). The CDR3 is 13 residues long. V lost 3 bases, J lost 6 bases, and 10 bases lay in between. The germline V gene has CDR1 SGDLS and CDR2 YYNGEE. CDR3 protein: CASSAPQGNEQFF. CDR3 coding DNA: TGTGCCAGCAGCGCGCCCCAGGGCAATGAGCAGTTCTTC.

This rearrangement joins TRBV11-2 to TRBJ2-3, with 7 bases lining up with TRBD2. Germline assignment: CDR1 SGHAT and CDR2 FQNNGV. The ends lost 1 base at V and 4 bases at J; junction bases unmatched: 8. This CDR3 region has 16 residues. CDR3 nucleotide sequence: TGTGCCAGCAGCTTAGTGGTGGGGGGGGTGTCAGATACGCAGTATTTT. Translation: CASSLVVGGVSDTQYF.

The chain links TRBV28 to TRBJ1-1; tentatively, D is TRBD1 (5 bases). Deletions cut 6 bases from V and 4 bases from J, with 15 bases between. The CDR3 consists of 14 residues. Germline-derived CDR1 and CDR2 are MDHEN and SYDVKM. The CDR3 nucleotides read TGTGCCAGCAGCCACGGTCAGGGTCTCACTGAAGCTTTCTTT. As protein: CASSHGQGLTEAFF.

In this sample, this clone turned up once. The CDR3 reads CASSLATSYEQYF. As DNA, the CDR3 is TGTGCCAGCAGCTTGGCTACGAGCTACGAGCAGTACTTC. The rearrangement joins TRBV5-6 to TRBJ2-7; D is uncertain. V was shortened by 0 bases and J by 3 bases, with 7 bases between the two germline ends. This CDR3 comprises 13 residues. Germline V lookup: CDR1 SGHDT, CDR2 YYEEEE.

The J gene is TRBJ2-1, the V gene TRBV4-3; no definite D call. Per germline, CDR1 LGHNA and CDR2 YSLEER. V was cut by 3 bases and J by 9 bases, with 9 bases left in between. The CDR3 consists of 12 residues. The CDR3 sequence: CASSHGAVEQFF. In DNA, the CDR3 is TGCGCCAGCAGCCACGGAGCTGTTGAGCAGTTCTTC.

Concerning this clone: With a much larger clone just one base away, this may be a read error. The rearrangement joins TRBV2 to TRBJ2-3, with TRBD2 identical over 12 bases. V lost 3 bases and J lost 3; bases outside the gene matches: 1. This CDR3 is 15 amino acids long. CDR1 SNHLY and CDR2 FYNNEI come from the germline V gene. In DNA form, the CDR3 reads TGTGCCAGCAGTGAGACTAGCGGGGGAACAGATACGCAGTATTTT. Protein: CASSETSGGTDTQYF.

The rearrangement links TRBV4-2 to TRBJ2-5, with 9 bases identical to TRBD2. Near its end, the DNA agrees better with TRBJ2-7, so the J call may be wrong. The CDR3 is 15 amino acids. Per germline, CDR1 LGHNA and CDR2 YNFKEQ. This CDR3 reads CASSQGRGGGAEQYF. CDR3 sequence (DNA): TGTGCCAGCAGCCAGGGGCGCGGCGGGGGGGCCGAGCAGTACTTC.

The chain recombines TRBV7-9 with TRBJ1-1; no definite D call. V was shortened by 1 base and J by 1 base, with 4 bases between the two germline ends. Looked up from germline, CDR1 is SEHNR and CDR2 is FQNEAQ (reference sequence). CDR3 length equals 13 residues. The CDR3 nucleotides read TGTGCCAGCAGCTTAGGGCAGAACACTGAAGCTTTCTTT. Residues: CASSLGQNTEAFF.

The CDR3: CASGQPQETQYF. The CDR3 DNA reads TGTGCCAGTGGACAGCCCCAAGAGACCCAGTACTTC. The chain is built from TRBV19 and TRBJ2-5, with TRBD1 as a possible D gene (6 bases). Deletions cut 8 bases from V and 1 base from J, with 8 bases between. From germline, CDR1 is LNHDA and CDR2 SQIVND (reference sequence). This CDR3 is built from 12 residues. The variable domain in full, completed from reference TRBV19 and TRBJ2-5, reads DGGITQSPKYLFRKEGQNVTLSCEQNLNHDAMYWYRQDPGQGLRLIYYSQIVNDFQKGDIAEGYSVSREKKESFPLTVTSAQKNPTAFYLCASGQPQETQYFGPGTRLLVL.

The chain links TRBV5-4 to TRBJ2-1; 14 bases map to TRBD2. The CDR3 is 14 amino acids. V lost 5 bases to trimming and J lost 10 bases; unmatched junction nucleotides: 5. From germline, CDR1 is SGHNT and CDR2 YYREEE (reference sequence). The DNA for the CDR3 is TGTGCCAGCAGTGACGGACTAGCGGGGGGCGAGCAGTTCTTC. It encodes CASSDGLAGGEQFF.

The gene calls are TRBV19 and TRBJ1-1; 7 bases match TRBD1. Germline CDR1 is LNHDA and CDR2 is SQIVND (reference sequence). The CDR3 runs 12 residues. V was clipped by 3 bases and J by 6 bases; unmatched bases: 1. CDR3 sequence: CASSIGQAEAFF. The CDR3 DNA is TGTGCCAGTAGTATCGGACAGGCTGAAGCTTTCTTT.

The rearrangement uses TRBV19 and TRBJ1-2; no clear D gene. V gave up 6 bases and J gave up 2 bases, with 10 bases separating them. The CDR3 totals 13 residues. Germline V gene lookup returns CDR1 LNHDA and CDR2 SQIVND (reference sequence). The CDR3 nucleotides read TGTGCCAGTAGCCCGGCGGGGAACTATGGCTACACCTTC. This sequence encodes CASSPAGNYGYTF. Full variable domain (remainder filled in from reference TRBV19 and TRBJ1-2): DGGITQSPKYLFRKEGQNVTLSCEQNLNHDAMYWYRQDPGQGLRLIYYSQIVNDFQKGDIAEGYSVSREKKESFPLTVTSAQKNPTAFYLCASSPAGNYGYTFGSGTRLTVV.

This clone was observed once. DNA for the CDR3: TGTGCCAGCAGTGCTAGCCTCGAGCAGTACTTC. Its protein is CASSASLEQYF. The chain links TRBV2 to TRBJ2-7, with TRBD2 as a possible D gene (5 bases). Germline CDR1 and CDR2: SNHLY and FYNNEI. V was trimmed by 4 bases and J by 6 bases, leaving 7 bases between them. This CDR3 contains 11 residues. Filled out from reference TRBV2 and TRBJ2-7, the complete variable domain reads EPEVTQTPSHQVTQMGQEVILRCVPISNHLYFYWYRQILGQKVEFLVSFYNNEISEKSEIFDDQFSVERPDGSNFTLKIRSTKLEDSAMYFCASSASLEQYFGPGTRLTVT.